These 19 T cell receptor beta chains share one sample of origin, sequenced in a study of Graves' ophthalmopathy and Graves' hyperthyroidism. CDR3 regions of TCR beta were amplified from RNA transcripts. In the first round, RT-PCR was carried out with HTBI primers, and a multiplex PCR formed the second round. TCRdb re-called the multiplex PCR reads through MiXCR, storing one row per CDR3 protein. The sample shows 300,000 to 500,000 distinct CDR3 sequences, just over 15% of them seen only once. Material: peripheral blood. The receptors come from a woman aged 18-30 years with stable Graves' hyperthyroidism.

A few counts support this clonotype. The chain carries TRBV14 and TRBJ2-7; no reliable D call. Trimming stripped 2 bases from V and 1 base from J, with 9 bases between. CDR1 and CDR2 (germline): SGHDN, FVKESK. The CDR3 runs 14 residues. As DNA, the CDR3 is TGTGCCAGCAGCCAACGAGACCTTTCCTACGAGCAGTACTTC. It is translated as CASSQRDLSYEQYF.

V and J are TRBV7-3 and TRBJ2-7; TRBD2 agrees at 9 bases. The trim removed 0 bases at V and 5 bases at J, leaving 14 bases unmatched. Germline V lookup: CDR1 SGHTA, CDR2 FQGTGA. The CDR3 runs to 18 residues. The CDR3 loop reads CASSLTPGGSGRIHEQYF. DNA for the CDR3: TGTGCCAGCAGCTTAACCCCCGGGGGCAGCGGGAGGATCCACGAGCAGTACTTC.

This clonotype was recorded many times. The CDR3 bases are TGTGCCAGCAGCGACAGGGCACGAGTCACTGAAGCTTTCTTT. This codes for CASSDRARVTEAFF. V gene TRBV12-3 or TRBV12-4 combines with J gene TRBJ1-1, with TRBD1 matching 7 bases. V lost 6 bases, J lost 4 bases, and 8 bases stayed unmatched. The CDR3 covers 14 residues.

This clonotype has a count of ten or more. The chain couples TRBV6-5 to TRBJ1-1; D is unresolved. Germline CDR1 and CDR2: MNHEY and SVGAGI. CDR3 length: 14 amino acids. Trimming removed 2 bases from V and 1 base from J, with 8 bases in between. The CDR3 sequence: CASSYRVTNTEAFF. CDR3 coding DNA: TGTGCCAGCAGTTACCGGGTAACGAACACTGAAGCTTTCTTT.

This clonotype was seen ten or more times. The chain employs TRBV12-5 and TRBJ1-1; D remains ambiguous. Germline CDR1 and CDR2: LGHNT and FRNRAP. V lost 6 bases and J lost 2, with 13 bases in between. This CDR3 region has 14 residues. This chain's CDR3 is CASGPPGRNTEAFF. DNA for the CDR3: TGTGCTAGTGGCCCCCCGGGAAGAAACACTGAAGCTTTCTTT. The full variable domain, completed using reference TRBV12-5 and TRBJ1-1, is DARVTQTPRHKVTEMGQEVTMRCQPILGHNTVFWYRQTMMQGLELLAYFRNRAPLDDSGMPKDRFSAEMPDATLATLKIQPSEPRDSAVYFCASGPPGRNTEAFFGQGTRLTVV.

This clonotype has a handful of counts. CDR3 in amino acids: CASSLFQGSSYEQYF. The CDR3 region has the DNA TGTGCCAGCAGCTTATTCCAGGGGTCCTCCTACGAGCAGTACTTC. The V and J genes are TRBV11-1 and TRBJ2-7; D possibly corresponds to TRBD1 (6 bases). This CDR3 is 15 amino acids long. The germline V gene encodes CDR1 SGHAT and CDR2 FQDESV (reference sequence). V lost 2 bases, J lost 0 bases, and 11 bases lay in between.

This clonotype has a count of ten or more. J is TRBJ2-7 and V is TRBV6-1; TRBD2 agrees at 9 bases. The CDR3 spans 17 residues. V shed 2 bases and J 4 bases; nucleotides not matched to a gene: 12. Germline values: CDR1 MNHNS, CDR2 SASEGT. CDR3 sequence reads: CASSERQTLAGSYEQYF. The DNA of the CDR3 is TGTGCCAGCAGTGAAAGACAGACGCTAGCGGGGTCTTACGAGCAGTACTTC.

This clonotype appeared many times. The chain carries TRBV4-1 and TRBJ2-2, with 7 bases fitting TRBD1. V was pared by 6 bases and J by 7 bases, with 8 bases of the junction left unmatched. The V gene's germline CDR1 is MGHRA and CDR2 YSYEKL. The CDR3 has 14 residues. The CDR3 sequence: CASRLQGNNGELFF. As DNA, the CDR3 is TGCGCCAGCAGGCTACAGGGGAATAACGGGGAGCTGTTTTTT.

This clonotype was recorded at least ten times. The CDR3 protein is CASGGGGAQETQYF. Written as DNA, the CDR3 is TGCGCCAGCGGAGGAGGGGGGGCCCAAGAGACCCAGTACTTC. The chain carries TRBV5-1 and TRBJ2-5, with a tentative D call TRBD2 (7 bases). There are 14 residues in the CDR3. The germline V gene encodes CDR1 SGHRS and CDR2 YFSETQ. Trimming cost V 7 bases and J 1 base, with 14 bases left between them.

This CDR3 reads CASSLPRTGIGNQPQHF. CDR3 in DNA: TGTGCCAGCAGTCTTCCGCGGACAGGGATCGGCAATCAGCCCCAGCATTTT. This rearrangement joins TRBV6-1 to TRBJ1-5; 8 positions match TRBD1. This CDR3 contains 17 residues. CDR1 and CDR2 (germline): MNHNS, SASEGT. With 5 bases clipped from V and 2 bases from J, the junction kept 11 bases outside the gene matches.

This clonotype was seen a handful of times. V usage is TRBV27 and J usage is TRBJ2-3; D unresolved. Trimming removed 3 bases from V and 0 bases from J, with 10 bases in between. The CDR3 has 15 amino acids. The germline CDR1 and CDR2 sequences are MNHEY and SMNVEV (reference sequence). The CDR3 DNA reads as TGTGCCAGCAGTTTCGGCCTAGGAAGCACAGATACGCAGTATTTT. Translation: CASSFGLGSTDTQYF.

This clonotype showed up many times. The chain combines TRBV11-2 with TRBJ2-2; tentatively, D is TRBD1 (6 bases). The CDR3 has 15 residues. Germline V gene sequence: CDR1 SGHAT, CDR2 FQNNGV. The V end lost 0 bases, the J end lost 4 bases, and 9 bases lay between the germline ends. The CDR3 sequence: CASSLDGQFTGELFF. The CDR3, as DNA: TGTGCCAGCAGCTTAGATGGACAGTTCACCGGGGAGCTGTTTTTT.

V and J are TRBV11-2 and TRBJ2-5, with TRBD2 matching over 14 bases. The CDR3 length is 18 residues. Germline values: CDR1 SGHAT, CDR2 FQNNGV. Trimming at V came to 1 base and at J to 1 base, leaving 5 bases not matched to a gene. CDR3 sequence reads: CASSLGLAGGSAQETQYF. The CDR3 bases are TGTGCCAGCAGCTTAGGACTAGCGGGGGGGAGCGCCCAAGAGACCCAGTACTTC.

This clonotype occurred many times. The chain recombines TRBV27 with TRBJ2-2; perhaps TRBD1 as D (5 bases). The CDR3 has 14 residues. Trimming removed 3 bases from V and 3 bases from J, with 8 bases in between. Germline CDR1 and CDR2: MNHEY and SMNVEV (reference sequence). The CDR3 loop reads CASSFARDTGELFF. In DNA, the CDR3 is TGTGCCAGCAGTTTTGCCAGGGACACCGGGGAGCTGTTTTTT.

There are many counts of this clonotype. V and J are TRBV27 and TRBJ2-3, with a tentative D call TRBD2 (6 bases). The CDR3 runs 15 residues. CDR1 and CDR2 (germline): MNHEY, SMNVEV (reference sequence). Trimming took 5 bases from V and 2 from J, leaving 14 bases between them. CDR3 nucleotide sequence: TGTGCCAGCAGTCTGTCGGGCGGGGTCACAGATACGCAGTATTTT. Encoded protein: CASSLSGGVTDTQYF.

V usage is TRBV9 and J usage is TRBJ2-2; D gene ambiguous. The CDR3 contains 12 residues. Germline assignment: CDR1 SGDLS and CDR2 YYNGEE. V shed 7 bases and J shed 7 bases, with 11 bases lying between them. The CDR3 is CASGPYSGELFF. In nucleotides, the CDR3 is TGTGCCAGCGGACCATATAGCGGGGAGCTGTTTTTT.

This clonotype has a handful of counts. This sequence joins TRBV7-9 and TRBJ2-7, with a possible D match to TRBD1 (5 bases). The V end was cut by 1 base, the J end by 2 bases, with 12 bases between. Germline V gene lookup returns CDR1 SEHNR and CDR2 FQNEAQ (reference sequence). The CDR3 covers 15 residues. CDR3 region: CASSLDAGLAYEQYF. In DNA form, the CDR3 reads TGTGCCAGCAGCTTAGATGCAGGGCTTGCCTACGAGCAGTACTTC.

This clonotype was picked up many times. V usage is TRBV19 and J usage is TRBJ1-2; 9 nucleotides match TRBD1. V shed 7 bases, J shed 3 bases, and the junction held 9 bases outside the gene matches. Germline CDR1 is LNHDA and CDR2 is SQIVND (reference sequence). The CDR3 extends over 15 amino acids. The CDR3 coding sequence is TGTGCCAGTACCCCTGGACAGGGGTTCGACTATGGCTACACCTTC. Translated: CASTPGQGFDYGYTF.

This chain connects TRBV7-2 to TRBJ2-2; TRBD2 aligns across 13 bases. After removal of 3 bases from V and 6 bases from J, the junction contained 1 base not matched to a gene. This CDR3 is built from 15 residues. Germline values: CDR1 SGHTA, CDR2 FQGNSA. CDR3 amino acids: CASSFTSGGAGELFF. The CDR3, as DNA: TGTGCCAGCAGCTTCACTAGCGGGGGGGCCGGGGAGCTGTTTTTT.